This TCR beta chain derives from a study of T cells in Graves' hyperthyroidism and ophthalmopathy. Study-wide results and caveats: With a median lead of about six months before onset, the model predicted ophthalmopathy. Most clonotypes expanded in thyroid above 0.001 were likewise present in blood.

The investigators amplified TCR beta CDR3 regions from RNA transcripts. Using the HTBI primer set, a first-round RT-PCR was run on the TCR CDR3. Via MiXCR, TCRdb re-called the multiplex PCR reads, giving one row per CDR3 protein. The sample holds under 650,000 distinct CDR3 sequences; 15% to 20% are singletons and the top ten take approximately 3.9%. The CDR3 totals 15 residues. V lost 7 bases to trimming and J lost 3 bases; unmatched junction nucleotides: 7. Germline V gene lookup returns CDR1 MDHEN and CDR2 SYDVKM. This clonotype was seen at least ten times. The antigen remains unidentified. The source of this sequence is a woman aged 25-40 years with Graves' hyperthyroidism. Sequencing used blood. The rearrangement uses TRBV28 and TRBJ2-7; 12 positions match TRBD2. CDR3 in amino acids: CASTTPGLAGYEQYF. The CDR3 DNA sequence: TGTGCCAGCACCACGCCGGGACTAGCGGGCTACGAGCAGTACTTC.